This T cell receptor (beta chain) was captured by sequencing in a study of blood T cell repertoires in COVID-19. TCRdb's table, derived via immunoSEQ multiplex PCR, lists solely in-frame clones and lacks some. The table records more than 120,000 clones, over 75% of them present only once. The V and J ends lost 3 bases and 4 bases, in that order; junction bases with no gene match: 4. Germline-derived CDR1 and CDR2 are LNHDA and SQIVND (reference sequence). The CDR3 totals 15 residues. Sequencing used PBMCs or T cells enriched from blood (not recorded which). The chain joins TRBV19 to TRBJ2-5; TRBD1 matches at 11 bases. The sequence was obtained from a middle-aged man in a cohort exposed to, infected with or recovered from COVID-19 (not recorded which). CDR3 in amino acids: CASSIGTGGGETQYF. The CDR3 DNA is TGTGCCAGTAGTATCGGGACAGGGGGAGGAGAGACCCAGTACTTC.